This T cell receptor beta chain was retrieved from a study of blood T cell repertoires in COVID-19. Whole-study context: COVID-19 samples, acute and convalescent, were from the United States, Italy and Spain. Nucleic acid was either cDNA or gDNA, and it came from T cells, B-cell-depleted T cells, or PBMCs.

Between the trimmed V and J ends, which lost 4 bases and 5 bases, there was a span of 9 bases. Germline CDR1 is LGHDT and CDR2 is YNNKEL (reference sequence). The CDR3 contains 14 residues. Sequenced by immunoSEQ multiplex PCR; TCRdb stores in-frame clones only, minus some. Of about 16,000 clones in the sample, around 88% were seen once. The TCR comes from a human donor in a cohort sampled during active COVID-19. The chain joins TRBV3-1 (or the pseudogene TRBV3-2) to TRBJ1-6; D is unclear. The sequenced material came from peripheral blood. CDR3 nucleotide sequence: TGTGCCAGCAGCCTCTCGGGTGATAATTCACCCCTCCACTTT. Its protein product is CASSLSGDNSPLHF.